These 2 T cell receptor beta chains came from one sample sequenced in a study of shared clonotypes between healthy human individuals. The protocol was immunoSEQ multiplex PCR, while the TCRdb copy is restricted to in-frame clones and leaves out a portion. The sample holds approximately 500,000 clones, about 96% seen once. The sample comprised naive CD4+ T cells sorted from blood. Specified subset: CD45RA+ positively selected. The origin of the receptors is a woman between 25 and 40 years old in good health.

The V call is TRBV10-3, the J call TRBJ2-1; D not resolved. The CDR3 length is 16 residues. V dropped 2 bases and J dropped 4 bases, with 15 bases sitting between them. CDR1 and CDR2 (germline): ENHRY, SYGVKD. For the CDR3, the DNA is TGTGCCATCAGTGAGAAGACGGTATTCCCTTACAATGAGCAGTTCTTC. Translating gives CAISEKTVFPYNEQFF.

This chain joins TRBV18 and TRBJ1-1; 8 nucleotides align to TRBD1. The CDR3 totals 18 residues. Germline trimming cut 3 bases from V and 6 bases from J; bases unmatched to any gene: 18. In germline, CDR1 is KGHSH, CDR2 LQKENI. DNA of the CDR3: TGTGCCAGCTCACCCCTCCTGACAGGGGATGTTTTAGGCGCTGAAGCTTTCTTT. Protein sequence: CASSPLLTGDVLGAEAFF.